The present entry profiles one T cell receptor beta chain with its context. A second roughly 6 to 12 cycle PCR used barcoded and J-beta primers. One entry per CDR3 protein, called by TCRdb with MiXCR from the 5' RACE reads. The table shows roughly 500,000 distinct CDR3 sequences, with about 24% occurring only once. These data come from a study of blood T cells in healthy people across ages. Separately, the same data were catalogued under a study of T cells of mothers and their children.

The sample consisted of blood. This TCR was recovered from a boy aged 5-17 years in good health.

The CDR3 is CASSQDWGAGANVLTF. The CDR3 region has the DNA TGTGCCAGCAGCCAAGATTGGGGGGCTGGGGCCAACGTCCTGACTTTC. The chain carries TRBV3-1 and TRBJ2-6; D is possibly TRBD2 (6 bases). V lost 0 bases and J lost 2, with 8 bases in between. Germline-derived CDR1 and CDR2 are LGHDT and YNNKEL (reference sequence). This CDR3 comprises 16 residues. Together with reference TRBV3-1 and TRBJ2-6, the CDR3 gives the full variable domain: DTAVSQTPKYLVTQMGNDKSIKCEQNLGHDTMYWYKQDSKKFLKIMFSYNNKELIINETVPNRFSPKSPDKAHLNLHINSLELGDSAVYFCASSQDWGAGANVLTFGAGSRLTVL.